This T cell receptor (beta chain) was recovered during a study of T cells in Graves' hyperthyroidism and ophthalmopathy. It was RNA transcripts that yielded the amplified TCR beta CDR3 regions. TCR CDR3 regions were first amplified by RT-PCR with HTBI primers. TCRdb recomputed calls from the multiplex PCR reads with MiXCR, one row per CDR3 protein. Of fewer than 850,000 distinct CDR3 sequences detected, 17% appear once; the ten largest clones hold roughly 16%. This clonotype showed up just a few times. Germline CDR1 and CDR2: SGHNT and YYREEE (reference sequence). CDR3 length: 18 residues. With 2 bases clipped from V and 4 bases from J, the junction kept 14 bases outside the gene matches.

The origin of this receptor is a man aged 45-65 years with Graves' hyperthyroidism. Sequenced material: blood. The rearrangement uses TRBV5-4 and TRBJ2-1; the match to TRBD2 covers 8 bases. Written as DNA, the CDR3 is TGTGCCAGCAGCTTATCGCCCGAGGGACTAGAATTTTACAATGAGCAGTTCTTC. This translates into CASSLSPEGLEFYNEQFF.